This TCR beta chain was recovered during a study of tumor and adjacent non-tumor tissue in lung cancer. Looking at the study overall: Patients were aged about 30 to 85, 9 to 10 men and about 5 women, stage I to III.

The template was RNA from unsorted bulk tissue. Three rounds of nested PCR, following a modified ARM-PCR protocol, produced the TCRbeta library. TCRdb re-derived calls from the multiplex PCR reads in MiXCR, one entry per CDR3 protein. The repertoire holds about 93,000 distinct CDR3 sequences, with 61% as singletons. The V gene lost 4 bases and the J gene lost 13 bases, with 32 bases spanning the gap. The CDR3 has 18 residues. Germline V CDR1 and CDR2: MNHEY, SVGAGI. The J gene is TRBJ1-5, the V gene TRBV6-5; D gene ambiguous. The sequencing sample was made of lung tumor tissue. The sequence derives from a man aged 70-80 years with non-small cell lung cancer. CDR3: CASSFLPPSEVFDQPQHF. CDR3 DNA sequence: TGTGCCAGCAGTTTTCTGCCTCCCTCGGAGGTGTTCGATCAACCGCAGCATTTT.